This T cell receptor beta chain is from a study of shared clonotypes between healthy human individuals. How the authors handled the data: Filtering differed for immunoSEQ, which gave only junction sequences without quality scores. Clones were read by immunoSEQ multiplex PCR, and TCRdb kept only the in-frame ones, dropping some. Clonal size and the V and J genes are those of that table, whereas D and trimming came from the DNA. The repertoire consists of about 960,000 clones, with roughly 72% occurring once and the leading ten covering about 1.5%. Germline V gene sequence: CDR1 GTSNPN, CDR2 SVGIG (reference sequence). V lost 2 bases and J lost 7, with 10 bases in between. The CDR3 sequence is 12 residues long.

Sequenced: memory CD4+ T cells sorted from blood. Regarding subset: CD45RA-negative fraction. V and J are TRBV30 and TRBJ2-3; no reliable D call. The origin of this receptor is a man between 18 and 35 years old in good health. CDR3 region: CAWSPALYTQYF. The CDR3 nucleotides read TGTGCCTGGAGTCCAGCCTTGTATACGCAGTATTTT.